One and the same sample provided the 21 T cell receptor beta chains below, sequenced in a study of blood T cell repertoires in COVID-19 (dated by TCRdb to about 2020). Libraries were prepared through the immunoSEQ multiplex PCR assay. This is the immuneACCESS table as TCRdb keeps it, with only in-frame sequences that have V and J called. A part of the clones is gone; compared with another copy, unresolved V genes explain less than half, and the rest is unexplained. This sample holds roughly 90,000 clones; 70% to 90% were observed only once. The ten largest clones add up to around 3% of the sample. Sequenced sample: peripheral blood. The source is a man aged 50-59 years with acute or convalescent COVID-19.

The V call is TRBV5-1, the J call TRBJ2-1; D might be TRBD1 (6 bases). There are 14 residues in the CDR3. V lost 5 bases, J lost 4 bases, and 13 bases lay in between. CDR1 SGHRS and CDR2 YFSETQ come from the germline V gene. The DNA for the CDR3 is TGCGCCAGCAGTCGGGTAGGACAGTACAATGAGCAGTTCTTC. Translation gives CASSRVGQYNEQFF.

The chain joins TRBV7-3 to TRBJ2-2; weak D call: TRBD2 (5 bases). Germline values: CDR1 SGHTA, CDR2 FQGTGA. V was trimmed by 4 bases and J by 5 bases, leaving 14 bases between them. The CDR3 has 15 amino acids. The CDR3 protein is CASSSQQLVTGELFF. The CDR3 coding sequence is TGTGCCAGCAGCTCCCAACAACTAGTTACCGGGGAGCTGTTTTTT.

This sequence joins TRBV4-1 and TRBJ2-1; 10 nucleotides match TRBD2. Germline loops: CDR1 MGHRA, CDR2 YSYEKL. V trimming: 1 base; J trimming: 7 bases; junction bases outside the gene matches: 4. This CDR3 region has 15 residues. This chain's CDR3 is CASSQASGGANEQFF. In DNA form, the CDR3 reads TGCGCCAGCAGCCAAGCGAGCGGGGGGGCGAATGAGCAGTTCTTC.

Here the CDR3 reads CAAGLAGGGEQYF. CDR3 nucleotides: TGTGCCGCGGGACTAGCGGGAGGTGGGGAGCAGTACTTC. The rearrangement links TRBV6-5 to TRBJ2-7, with TRBD2 identical over 15 bases. This CDR3 has 13 amino acids. V was pared by 11 bases and J by 7 bases, with 6 bases of the junction left unmatched. Germline V gene lookup returns CDR1 MNHEY and CDR2 SVGAGI.

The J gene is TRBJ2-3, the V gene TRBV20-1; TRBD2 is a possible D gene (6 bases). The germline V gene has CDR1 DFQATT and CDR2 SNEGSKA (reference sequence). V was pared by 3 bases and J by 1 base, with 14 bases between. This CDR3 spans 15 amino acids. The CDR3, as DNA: TGCAGTGCTAGTAGCGCAACGGGGGGCACAGATACGCAGTATTTT. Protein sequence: CSASSATGGTDTQYF.

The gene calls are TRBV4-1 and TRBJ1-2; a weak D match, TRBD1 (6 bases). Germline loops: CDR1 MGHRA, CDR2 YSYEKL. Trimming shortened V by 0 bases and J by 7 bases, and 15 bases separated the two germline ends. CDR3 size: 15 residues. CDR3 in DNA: TGCGCCAGCAGCCAAGATGGGGGGGGGCATCGTGGCTACACCTTC. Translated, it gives CASSQDGGGHRGYTF.

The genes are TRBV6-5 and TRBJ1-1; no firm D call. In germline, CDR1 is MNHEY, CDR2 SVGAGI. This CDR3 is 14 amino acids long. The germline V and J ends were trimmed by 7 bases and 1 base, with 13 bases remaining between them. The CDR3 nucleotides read TGTGCCAGCATCGTGGGCCCCCCGAACACTGAAGCTTTCTTT. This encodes CASIVGPPNTEAFF.

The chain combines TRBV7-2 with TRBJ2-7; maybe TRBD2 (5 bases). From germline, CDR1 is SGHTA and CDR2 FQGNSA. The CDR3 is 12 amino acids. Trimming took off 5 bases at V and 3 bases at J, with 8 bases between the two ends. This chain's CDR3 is CASSEGYYEQYF. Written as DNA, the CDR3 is TGTGCCAGCAGCGAGGGTTACTACGAGCAGTACTTC.

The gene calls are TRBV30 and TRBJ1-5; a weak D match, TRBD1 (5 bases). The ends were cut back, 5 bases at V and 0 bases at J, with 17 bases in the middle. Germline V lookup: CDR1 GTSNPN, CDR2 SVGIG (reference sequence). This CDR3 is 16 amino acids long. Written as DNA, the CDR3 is TGTGCCTGGCAGGAGGGGCCGGTTTATAGCAATCAGCCCCAGCATTTT. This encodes CAWQEGPVYSNQPQHF. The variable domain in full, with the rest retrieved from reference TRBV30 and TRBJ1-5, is SQTIHQWPATLVQPVGSPLSLECTVEGTSNPNLYWYRQAAGRGLQLLFYSVGIGQISSEVPQNLSASRPQDRQFILSSKKLLLSDSGFYLCAWQEGPVYSNQPQHFGDGTRLSIL.

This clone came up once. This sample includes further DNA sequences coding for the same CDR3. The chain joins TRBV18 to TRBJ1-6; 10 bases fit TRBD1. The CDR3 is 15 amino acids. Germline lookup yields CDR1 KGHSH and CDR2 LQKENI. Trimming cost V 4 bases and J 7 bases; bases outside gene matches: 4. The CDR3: CASSLRTGGNSPLHF. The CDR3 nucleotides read TGTGCCAGCTCACTTCGGACAGGGGGGAATTCACCCCTCCACTTT.

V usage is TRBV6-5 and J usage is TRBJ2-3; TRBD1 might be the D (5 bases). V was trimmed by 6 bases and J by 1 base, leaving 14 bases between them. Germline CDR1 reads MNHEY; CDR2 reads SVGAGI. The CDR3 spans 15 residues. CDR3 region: CASSTAGAGTDTQYF. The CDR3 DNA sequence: TGTGCCAGCAGCACGGCTGGGGCCGGCACAGATACGCAGTATTTT.

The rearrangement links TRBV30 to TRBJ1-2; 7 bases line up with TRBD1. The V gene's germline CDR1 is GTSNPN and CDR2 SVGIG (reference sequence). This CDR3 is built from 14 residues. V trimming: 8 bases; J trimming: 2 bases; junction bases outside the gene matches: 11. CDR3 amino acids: CAGRKGAGNYGYTF. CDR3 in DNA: TGTGCCGGGCGGAAGGGGGCTGGAAACTATGGCTACACCTTC.

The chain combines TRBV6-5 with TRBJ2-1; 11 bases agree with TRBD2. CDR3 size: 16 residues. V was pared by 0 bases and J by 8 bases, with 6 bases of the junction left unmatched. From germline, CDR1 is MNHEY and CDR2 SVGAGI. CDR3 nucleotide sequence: TGTGCCAGCAGTTACTCCCTAGCGGGAGGAAGTTATGAGCAGTTCTTC. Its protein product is CASSYSLAGGSYEQFF.

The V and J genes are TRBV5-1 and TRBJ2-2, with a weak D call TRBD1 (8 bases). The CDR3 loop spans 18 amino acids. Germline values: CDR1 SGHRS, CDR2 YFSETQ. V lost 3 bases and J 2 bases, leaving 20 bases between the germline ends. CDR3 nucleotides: TGCGCCAGCAGCTCTGGCCTATACAGGGGGGGAAACACCGGGGAGCTGTTTTTT. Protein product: CASSSGLYRGGNTGELFF.

The CDR3 loop is CASGTGDYNEQFF. CDR3 DNA sequence: TGTGCCAGCGGGACGGGGGACTACAATGAGCAGTTCTTC. The V call is TRBV5-4, the J call TRBJ2-1; tentatively, D is TRBD2 (6 bases). V was shortened by 7 bases and J by 3 bases, with 11 bases between the two germline ends. The CDR3 is 13 residues long. Germline V gene lookup returns CDR1 SGHNT and CDR2 YYREEE (reference sequence).

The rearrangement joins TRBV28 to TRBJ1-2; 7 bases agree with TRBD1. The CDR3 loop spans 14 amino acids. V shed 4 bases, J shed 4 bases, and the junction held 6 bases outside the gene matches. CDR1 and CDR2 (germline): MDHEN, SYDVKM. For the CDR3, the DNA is TGTGCCAGCAGTTCCGGACAGGCGAGCTATGGCTACACCTTC. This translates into CASSSGQASYGYTF.

CDR3 bases: TGTGCCACCAGTGATTTGCTCTCGTGCTCAGGAGACAGAACCTACGAGCAGTACTTC. Translating gives CATSDLLSCSGDRTYEQYF. The chain employs TRBV24-1 and TRBJ2-7; D might be TRBD1 (5 bases). The CDR3 contains 19 residues. From germline, CDR1 is KGHDR and CDR2 SFDVKD. Trimming left V 0 bases short and J 2 bases short, with 22 bases between.

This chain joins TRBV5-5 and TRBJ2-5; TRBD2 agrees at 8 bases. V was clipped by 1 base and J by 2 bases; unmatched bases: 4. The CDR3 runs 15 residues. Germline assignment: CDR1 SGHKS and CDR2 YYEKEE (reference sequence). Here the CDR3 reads CASSLTGGGQETQYF. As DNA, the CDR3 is TGTGCCAGCAGCTTGACGGGAGGGGGACAAGAGACCCAGTACTTC. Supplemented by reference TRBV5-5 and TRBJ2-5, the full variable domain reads DAGVTQSPTHLIKTRGQQVTLRCSPISGHKSVSWYQQVLGQGPQFIFQYYEKEERGRGNFPDRFSARQFPNYSSELNVNALLLGDSALYLCASSLTGGGQETQYFGPGTRLLVL.

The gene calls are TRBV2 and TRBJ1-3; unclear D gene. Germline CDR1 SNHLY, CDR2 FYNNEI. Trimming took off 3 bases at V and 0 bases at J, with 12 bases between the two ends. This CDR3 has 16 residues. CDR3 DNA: TGTGCCAGCAGTGATGAGCGAAAGTTCTCTGGAAACACCATATATTTT. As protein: CASSDERKFSGNTIYF.

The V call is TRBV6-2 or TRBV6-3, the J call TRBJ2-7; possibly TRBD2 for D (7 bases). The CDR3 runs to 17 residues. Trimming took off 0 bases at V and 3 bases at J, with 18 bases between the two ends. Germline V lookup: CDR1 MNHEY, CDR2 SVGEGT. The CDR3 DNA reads TGTGCCAGCAGTTACTCGAAAAAAGGGGGGGCGAACTACGAGCAGTACTTC. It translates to CASSYSKKGGANYEQYF.

CDR3: CASQRRDGELFF. Here the CDR3 DNA reads TGTGCCAGCCAGCGGCGGGACGGGGAGCTGTTTTTT. V usage is TRBV6-6 and J usage is TRBJ2-2; the D gene is possibly TRBD2 (6 bases). Germline assignment: CDR1 MNHNY and CDR2 SVGAGI (reference sequence). The CDR3 loop spans 12 amino acids. With 8 bases removed from V and 7 bases from J, the gap between germline ends came to 11 bases.